The 26 T cell receptor beta chains listed next were all sequenced from one sample in a study of control samples from healthy donors and cancer patients (dated by TCRdb to about 2020). The receptor library was made with the immunoSEQ multiplex PCR assay. The immuneACCESS repertoire file appears here via TCRdb, limited to in-frame rearrangements. These files lack a portion of the clones; in checked studies, under half of the deficit traces to unresolved V genes, and the cause of the others is not known. The sample table holds about 50,000 clones, of which 95% to 97% were seen once. The top ten clonotypes cover 1.5% to 2% of the sample. The sequenced sample consisted of blood. The receptors derive from a woman in her twenties or thirties in good health.

This rearrangement joins TRBV28 to TRBJ2-5; tentative D call: TRBD2 (6 bases). Trimming left V 5 bases short and J 5 bases short, with 12 bases between. Germline V gives CDR1 MDHEN, CDR2 SYDVKM. The CDR3 contains 13 residues. The DNA for the CDR3 is TGTGCCAGCAGTCTCGGACTACCGGAGACCCAGTACTTC. Its protein is CASSLGLPETQYF.

The chain recombines TRBV3-1 (or the pseudogene TRBV3-2) with TRBJ2-1; 8 bases map to TRBD2. This CDR3 has 14 residues. Trimming at V came to 3 bases and at J to 8 bases, leaving 6 bases not matched to a gene. Germline CDR1 LGHDT, CDR2 YNNKEL (reference sequence). In DNA, the CDR3 is TGTGCCAGCAGCCAGGCTAGCGGGTCCGATGAGCAGTTCTTC. Its protein is CASSQASGSDEQFF.

V is TRBV7-9 and J is TRBJ1-4; D remains unclear. V shed 1 base and J shed 4 bases, with 19 bases lying between them. The CDR3 totals 18 residues. CDR1 is SEHNR and CDR2 is FQNEAQ in the germline V gene (reference sequence). The CDR3 region is CASSLVASAPLYNEKLFF. The CDR3 nucleotides read TGTGCCAGCAGCTTAGTCGCCAGTGCCCCTCTTTATAATGAAAAACTGTTTTTT.

The J gene is TRBJ2-1, the V gene TRBV6-4; D possibly corresponds to TRBD2 (6 bases). The V end lost 0 bases, the J end lost 4 bases, and 13 bases lay between the germline ends. The CDR3 is 16 amino acids. Germline assignment: CDR1 MRHNA and CDR2 SNTAGT. The chain's CDR3 is CASSDSTTSGYNEQFF. CDR3 bases: TGTGCCAGCAGTGACTCGACGACTAGTGGGTACAATGAGCAGTTCTTC.

This clone was seen just once. The gene calls are TRBV2 and TRBJ1-2; D unclear. With 10 bases removed from V and 8 bases from J, the gap between germline ends came to 20 bases. Germline lookup yields CDR1 SNHLY and CDR2 FYNNEI. The CDR3 contains 13 residues. The CDR3 nucleotides are TGTGCCACCAATCGGGGTCAAGGAGGAGGCTACACCTTC. This codes for CATNRGQGGGYTF.

The chain couples TRBV7-2 to TRBJ1-1; weak D call: TRBD1 (5 bases). V gave up 1 base and J gave up 8 bases, with 23 bases separating them. Looked up from germline, CDR1 is SGHTA and CDR2 is FQGNSA. CDR3 size: 17 residues. CDR3 amino acids: CASSLEAGILNTEEAFF. CDR3 DNA sequence: TGTGCCAGCAGCTTAGAGGCAGGGATCCTGAACACTGAGGAAGCTTTCTTT.

The chain uses TRBV28 and TRBJ2-7; D possibly corresponds to TRBD1 (8 bases). V lost 6 bases and J 9 bases, leaving 18 bases between the germline ends. The germline V gene has CDR1 MDHEN and CDR2 SYDVKM. This CDR3 spans 13 amino acids. For the CDR3, the DNA is TGTGCCAGCAGCTACGACAGGGGAGGGGGGCAGTACTTC. It yields the protein CASSYDRGGGQYF.

The chain carries TRBV5-1 and TRBJ2-5; 8 bases are a match to TRBD2. Germline CDR1 is SGHRS and CDR2 is YFSETQ. The CDR3 extends over 15 amino acids. J gave up 5 bases and V 4 bases, and 10 bases lay outside the gene matches. For the CDR3, the DNA is TGCGCCAGCAGCGCAAACTCCGGGACTAGTGAGACCCAGTACTTC. As protein: CASSANSGTSETQYF. The whole variable domain, remainder taken from reference TRBV5-1 and TRBJ2-5, is KAGVTQTPRYLIKTRGQQVTLSCSPISGHRSVSWYQQTPGQGLQFLFEYFSETQRNKGNFPGRFSGRQFSNSRSEMNVSTLELGDSALYLCASSANSGTSETQYFGPGTRLLVL.

The chain is built from TRBV12-3 or TRBV12-4 and TRBJ1-1, with unresolved D. V lost 7 bases, J lost 6 bases, and 12 bases lay in between. CDR3 length equals 12 residues. CDR3 DNA: TGTGCCAGCACCCGAAGATTATCTGAAGCTTTCTTT. As protein: CASTRRLSEAFF.

This clone was counted a single time. J is TRBJ1-3 and V is TRBV6-5; 8 nucleotides line up with TRBD1. V shed 2 bases and J 6 bases; nucleotides not matched to a gene: 6. From germline, CDR1 is MNHEY and CDR2 SVGAGI. The CDR3 spans 15 residues. CDR3 sequence: CASSYDGQGLNTIYF. The CDR3 DNA reads as TGTGCCAGCAGTTACGACGGACAGGGCTTAAACACCATATATTTT.

This chain connects TRBV5-1 to TRBJ2-1; TRBD2 is a possible D gene (7 bases). Germline V gene sequence: CDR1 SGHRS, CDR2 YFSETQ. This CDR3 spans 9 amino acids. In DNA form, the CDR3 reads TGCGCGGGGGGGCATGAGCAGTTCTTC. Protein sequence: CAGGHEQFF.

The CDR3 DNA is TGTGCCAGCAGCCAAGGAGAGGGAGTCTCTGGGGCCAACGTCCTGACTTTC. This gives the protein CASSQGEGVSGANVLTF. V is TRBV3-1 (or the pseudogene TRBV3-2) and J is TRBJ2-6, with D possibly matching TRBD2 (5 bases). V was cut by 1 base and J by 0 bases, with 10 bases left in between. This CDR3 is built from 17 residues. CDR1 LGHDT and CDR2 YNNKEL come from the germline V gene (reference sequence).

The chain is built from TRBV7-9 and TRBJ1-3; TRBD1 matches at 10 bases. Germline trimming cut 3 bases from V and 1 base from J; bases unmatched to any gene: 0. The CDR3 contains 15 residues. Germline V gene data show CDR1 as SEHNR and CDR2 as FQNEAQ (reference sequence). This chain's CDR3 is CASSLGQGSGNTIYF. The CDR3 nucleotides are TGTGCCAGCAGCTTGGGACAGGGGTCTGGAAACACCATATATTTT.

J is TRBJ2-3 and V is TRBV12-5; either TRBD1 or TRBD2 may supply D (5 bases each). The CDR3 spans 15 residues. CDR1 is LGHNT, CDR2 FRNRAP, per germline. Trimming removed 6 bases at V and 1 base at J, with 14 bases between. In nucleotides, the CDR3 is TGTGCTAGTGGCCTCCATTTGGGGGGCACAGATACGCAGTATTTT. Translated: CASGLHLGGTDTQYF. Full variable domain (remainder filled in from reference TRBV12-5 and TRBJ2-3): DARVTQTPRHKVTEMGQEVTMRCQPILGHNTVFWYRQTMMQGLELLAYFRNRAPLDDSGMPKDRFSAEMPDATLATLKIQPSEPRDSAVYFCASGLHLGGTDTQYFGPGTRLTVL.

J is TRBJ2-2 and V is TRBV7-9; 7 positions agree with TRBD1. Trimming took 4 bases from V and 2 from J; bases not matched to a gene: 4. Looked up from germline, CDR1 is SEHNR and CDR2 is FQNEAQ (reference sequence). The CDR3 loop spans 15 amino acids. The CDR3 nucleotides read TGTGCCAGCAGCTCCAGGACAGGAAACACCGGGGAGCTGTTTTTT. Amino acid sequence: CASSSRTGNTGELFF.

The chain joins TRBV5-1 to TRBJ2-2; the D gene is possibly TRBD2 (6 bases). CDR3 size: 16 residues. Germline assignment: CDR1 SGHRS and CDR2 YFSETQ. Trimming removed 0 bases from V and 5 bases from J, with 14 bases in between. The CDR3 protein is CASSLGYGSRTGELFF. As DNA, the CDR3 is TGCGCCAGCAGCTTGGGTTACGGGAGTAGGACCGGGGAGCTGTTTTTT. Full variable domain (missing parts from reference TRBV5-1 and TRBJ2-2): KAGVTQTPRYLIKTRGQQVTLSCSPISGHRSVSWYQQTPGQGLQFLFEYFSETQRNKGNFPGRFSGRQFSNSRSEMNVSTLELGDSALYLCASSLGYGSRTGELFFGEGSRLTVL.

The chain combines TRBV6-4 with TRBJ1-6, with 9 bases aligning to TRBD1. Germline assignment: CDR1 MRHNA and CDR2 SNTAGT. The V segment lost 2 bases and the J segment 7 bases; nucleotides outside the gene matches: 9. This CDR3 comprises 17 residues. The CDR3 loop is CASSDLQGAEGNSPLHF. The CDR3 nucleotides are TGTGCCAGCAGTGACCTACAGGGGGCGGAGGGGAATTCACCCCTCCACTTT.

This chain links TRBV5-1 with TRBJ2-3, with 8 bases aligning to TRBD2. The ends lost 6 bases at V and 4 bases at J; junction bases unmatched: 16. The CDR3 loop spans 17 amino acids. Per the germline V gene, CDR1 is SGHRS and CDR2 is YFSETQ. DNA for the CDR3: TGCGCCAGCAACCTGGTAGGACTAGCATACTCAGCAGATACGCAGTATTTT. This codes for CASNLVGLAYSADTQYF.

The chain combines TRBV27 with TRBJ1-1; possible D gene TRBD1, 5 bases. The CDR3 is 15 residues long. Germline values: CDR1 MNHEY, CDR2 SMNVEV (reference sequence). With 5 bases removed from V and 1 base from J, the gap between germline ends came to 14 bases. The CDR3 DNA reads TGTGCCAGCAGTCCCCCGACAGTTGGGAACACTGAAGCTTTCTTT. This gives the protein CASSPPTVGNTEAFF.

The chain has TRBV9 and TRBJ1-1, with D unclear. In germline, CDR1 is SGDLS, CDR2 YYNGEE. V was clipped by 4 bases and J by 2 bases, with 12 bases between them. This CDR3 has 14 residues. The CDR3 loop is CASSPRTANTEAFF. DNA for the CDR3: TGTGCCAGCAGCCCGCGGACGGCTAACACTGAAGCTTTCTTT.

The CDR3 here is CASSSGLAGGEQYF. CDR3 nucleotides: TGTGCCAGCAGCTCAGGACTAGCGGGAGGGGAGCAGTACTTC. This chain links TRBV7-9 with TRBJ2-7; 15 nucleotides match TRBD2. The V and J ends lost 4 bases and 7 bases, in that order; junction bases with no gene match: 2. The germline gives CDR1 SEHNR, CDR2 FQNEAQ (reference sequence). The CDR3 contains 14 residues.

The V call is TRBV9, the J call TRBJ1-1; 9 nucleotides agree with TRBD1. V dropped 3 bases and J dropped 7; count of bases not matched to a gene: 7. The CDR3 is 14 residues long. The germline gives CDR1 SGDLS, CDR2 YYNGEE. The DNA of the CDR3 is TGTGCCAGCAGCGCCGGGACAGGGACCTTTGAAGCTTTCTTT. This gives the protein CASSAGTGTFEAFF.

The chain recombines TRBV3-1 (or the pseudogene TRBV3-2) with TRBJ2-5; 12 bases map to TRBD2. This CDR3 contains 16 residues. The junction had 3 bases not matched to a gene; V was cut back by 0 bases and J by 4 bases. CDR1 and CDR2 (germline): LGHDT, YNNKEL (reference sequence). The chain's CDR3 is CASSQEPLAGGETQYF. CDR3 coding DNA: TGTGCCAGCAGCCAAGAGCCACTAGCGGGAGGAGAGACCCAGTACTTC.

The gene calls are TRBV7-9 and TRBJ1-1; D is possibly TRBD1 (6 bases). The CDR3 is 14 amino acids. Germline values: CDR1 SEHNR, CDR2 FQNEAQ (reference sequence). V gave up 1 base and J gave up 6 bases, with 12 bases separating them. CDR3 residues: CASSLDGGAAEAFF. CDR3 sequence (DNA): TGTGCCAGCAGCTTAGATGGGGGGGCCGCTGAAGCTTTCTTT.

This sequence joins TRBV7-8 and TRBJ2-2; D possibly corresponds to TRBD1 (6 bases). Trimming shortened V by 1 base and J by 4 bases, and 22 bases separated the two germline ends. Germline CDR1 and CDR2: SGHVS and FQNEAQ. CDR3 size: 19 residues. The CDR3 DNA reads as TGTGCCAGCAGCTTAGGGGCGGGCCACAGGGCAAGGGGCACCGGGGAGCTGTTTTTT. Residues: CASSLGAGHRARGTGELFF. The full variable domain, with the rest looked up from reference TRBV7-8 and TRBJ2-2, is GAGVSQSPRYKVAKRGQDVALRCDPISGHVSLFWYQQALGQGPEFLTYFQNEAQLDKSGLPSDRFFAERPEGSVSTLKIQRTQQEDSAVYLCASSLGAGHRARGTGELFFGEGSRLTVL.

The rearrangement uses TRBV15 and TRBJ2-7, with D perhaps being TRBD1 or TRBD2 (6 bases each). This CDR3 region has 16 residues. The germline V and J ends were trimmed by 5 bases and 1 base, with 18 bases remaining between them. From germline, CDR1 is LNHNV and CDR2 YYDKDF (reference sequence). CDR3 loop: CATSPRGRDTSYEQYF. Written as DNA, the CDR3 is TGTGCCACCAGCCCACGGGGGCGGGACACTTCCTACGAGCAGTACTTC.